The 12 T cell receptor beta chains below come from one sample, sequenced in a study of shared clonotypes between healthy human individuals. Profiling relied on immunoSEQ multiplex PCR, and the TCRdb table lists in-frame clones only, not all of them. Of over a million clones listed, around 95% are singletons. The sample taken for sequencing was naive CD4+ T cells sorted from blood. As to subset: CD45RA+ positively selected. These TCRs come from a man aged 30-40 years in good health.

The chain carries TRBV6-1 and TRBJ2-1, with D unclear. The germline CDR1 and CDR2 sequences are MNHNS and SASEGT. V was trimmed by 10 bases and J by 3 bases, leaving 4 bases between them. CDR3 length equals 10 residues. The CDR3 nucleotides read TGTGCCATCCACTACAATGAGCAGTTCTTC. The encoded protein is CAIHYNEQFF.

The rearrangement joins TRBV7-2 to TRBJ1-1; possibly TRBD1 for D (6 bases). Germline values: CDR1 SGHTA, CDR2 FQGNSA. The CDR3 has 15 residues. V lost 0 bases and J lost 5, with 13 bases in between. Here the CDR3 DNA reads TGTGCCAGCAGCTTAGCGCTGCAGGGGTGGACTGAAGCTTTCTTT. Amino acids: CASSLALQGWTEAFF.

The V gene is TRBV7-2, the J gene TRBJ1-1, with D uncertain. CDR1 and CDR2 from the germline V gene are SGHTA and FQGNSA. The V end was cut by 2 bases, the J end by 12 bases, with 22 bases between. The CDR3 sequence is 15 residues long. DNA of the CDR3: TGTGCCAGCAGCTTACATAGTGGTAAAGGTGTAAAGACTTTCTTT. Protein: CASSLHSGKGVKTFF. The whole variable domain, filled in from reference TRBV7-2 and TRBJ1-1, reads GAGVSQSPSNKVTEKGKDVELRCDPISGHTALYWYRQSLGQGLEFLIYFQGNSAPDKSGLPSDRFSAERTGGSVSTLTIQRTQQEDSAVYLCASSLHSGKGVKTFFGQGTRLTVV.

This rearrangement joins TRBV9 to TRBJ2-2; 12 bases are a match to TRBD2. The CDR3 contains 15 residues. CDR1 and CDR2 (germline): SGDLS, YYNGEE. The V and J ends lost 3 bases and 6 bases, in that order; junction bases with no gene match: 3. The CDR3 nucleotides are TGTGCCAGCAGCGCGACTAGCGGGAGCCCCGGGGAGCTGTTTTTT. Amino acids: CASSATSGSPGELFF.

The chain has TRBV7-7 and TRBJ2-5, with D possibly matching TRBD2 (7 bases). This CDR3 contains 15 residues. V gave up 5 bases and J gave up 4 bases, with 17 bases separating them. The V gene's germline CDR1 is SSHAT and CDR2 FNYEAQ (reference sequence). CDR3: CASSDTRGGGETQYF. DNA of the CDR3: TGTGCCAGCAGCGACACGAGGGGGGGAGGAGAGACCCAGTACTTC.

As concerns this clone: At one end, the junction sequence differs from germline, possibly due to a read error. Different DNA sequences within this sample yield the same CDR3. The chain combines TRBV5-4 with TRBJ2-1; D ambiguous. CDR1 SGHNT and CDR2 YYREEE come from the germline V gene (reference sequence). This CDR3 region has 11 residues. CDR3 sequence (DNA): TGTGCCAGCAGCTCCTATAATGAGCAGTTCTTC. Amino acids: CASSSYNEQFF.

V gene TRBV19 combines with J gene TRBJ2-5; D is possibly TRBD1 or TRBD2 (6 bases each). CDR1 LNHDA and CDR2 SQIVND come from the germline V gene (reference sequence). Trimming stripped 7 bases from V and 4 bases from J, with 16 bases between. There are 14 residues in the CDR3. The CDR3 DNA reads as TGTGCCAGTAATGAAGGACGGGGGCGAGAGACCCAGTACTTC. Protein: CASNEGRGRETQYF.

This chain joins TRBV19 and TRBJ2-2; D is tentatively TRBD1 or TRBD2 (5 bases each). Per germline, CDR1 LNHDA and CDR2 SQIVND (reference sequence). This CDR3 is built from 15 residues. Trimming cost V 3 bases and J 1 base, with 9 bases left between them. The CDR3 is CASSIGARNTGELFF. The CDR3 DNA reads as TGTGCCAGTAGTATCGGGGCGCGGAACACCGGGGAGCTGTTTTTT.

This clone showed up just once. This chain links TRBV19 with TRBJ1-5; 8 bases align to TRBD1. J gave up 5 bases and V 5 bases, and 8 bases lay outside the gene matches. The CDR3 has 15 amino acids. The V gene's germline CDR1 is LNHDA and CDR2 SQIVND (reference sequence). The CDR3 DNA follows: TGTGCCAGTAGTCTCGGACAGGGCGAGCATCAGCCCCAGCATTTT. It specifies CASSLGQGEHQPQHF.

CDR3 nucleotide sequence: TGTGCCTGGAGTGTACAACGAAGCTGGAGCGGTTTTAACTATGGCTACACCTTC. Translation gives CAWSVQRSWSGFNYGYTF. V is TRBV30 and J is TRBJ1-2; no clear D gene. This CDR3 is 18 amino acids long. Trimming shortened V by 0 bases and J by 1 base, and 21 bases separated the two germline ends. Germline V gene sequence: CDR1 GTSNPN, CDR2 SVGIG (reference sequence).

This rearrangement joins TRBV10-3 to TRBJ2-5, with D possibly being TRBD1 or TRBD2 (5 bases each). Trimming removed 4 bases from V and 2 bases from J, with 8 bases in between. CDR1 is ENHRY, CDR2 SYGVKD, per germline. The length of the CDR3 is 13 residues. Here the CDR3 DNA reads TGTGCCATCAGTGGAGGGGAACAAGAGACCCAGTACTTC. Protein: CAISGGEQETQYF.

This rearrangement joins TRBV10-2 to TRBJ2-2, with 7 bases fitting TRBD2. CDR3 length equals 16 residues. Germline CDR1 is WSHSY and CDR2 is SAAADI. V lost 6 bases, J lost 2 bases, and 9 bases stayed unmatched. As DNA, the CDR3 is TGCGCCAGCAGCTCCGGGGCGGGAGCTAACACCGGGGAGCTGTTTTTT. This gives the protein CASSSGAGANTGELFF.